The TCR beta chain described here comes from a study of T cells in Graves' hyperthyroidism and ophthalmopathy. TCR beta CDR3 sequences were amplified from RNA transcripts. Using the HTBI primer set, a first-round RT-PCR was run on the TCR CDR3. TCRdb recomputed calls from the multiplex PCR reads with MiXCR, one row per CDR3 protein. The table has around 500,000 distinct CDR3 sequences, around 13% seen once; the top ten hold about 15%. This clonotype occurred a few times. Its antigen is as yet unknown. CDR3 length: 15 amino acids. CDR1 and CDR2 from the germline V gene are SGHDT and YYEEEE. V was trimmed by 4 bases and J by 8 bases, leaving 19 bases between them. Whole-study findings and limits: Blood shared most expanded thyroid clonotypes above 0.001.

Material: blood. This clonotype was obtained from a woman aged 40 to 50 with Graves' hyperthyroidism. The gene calls are TRBV5-6 and TRBJ2-1; tentatively, D is TRBD1 (5 bases). CDR3 in amino acids: CASSPLNQGLHEQFF. The CDR3 nucleotides read TGTGCCAGCAGCCCTCTCAATCAGGGTCTCCATGAGCAGTTCTTC.